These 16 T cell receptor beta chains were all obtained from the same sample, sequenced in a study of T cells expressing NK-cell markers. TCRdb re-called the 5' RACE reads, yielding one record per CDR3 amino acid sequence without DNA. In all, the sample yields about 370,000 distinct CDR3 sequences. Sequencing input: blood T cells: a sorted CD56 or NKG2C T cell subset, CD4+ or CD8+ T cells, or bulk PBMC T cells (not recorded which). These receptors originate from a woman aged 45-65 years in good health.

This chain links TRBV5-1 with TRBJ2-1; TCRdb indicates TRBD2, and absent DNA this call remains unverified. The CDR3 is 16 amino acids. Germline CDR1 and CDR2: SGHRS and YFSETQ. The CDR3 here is CASSLYEAGIKNEQFF.

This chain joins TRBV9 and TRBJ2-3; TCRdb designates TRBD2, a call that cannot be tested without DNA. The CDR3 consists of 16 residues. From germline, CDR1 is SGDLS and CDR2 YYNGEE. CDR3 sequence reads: CASSVGLVGSTDTQYF. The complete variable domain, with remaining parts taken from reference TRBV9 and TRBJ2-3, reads DSGVTQTPKHLITATGQRVTLRCSPRSGDLSVYWYQQSLDQGLQFLIQYYNGEERAKGNILERFSAQQFPDLHSELNLSSLELGDSALYFCASSVGLVGSTDTQYFGPGTRLTVL.

The CDR3 is CASSEAAYNEQFF. The V call is TRBV6-1, the J call TRBJ2-1. CDR1 is MNHNS, CDR2 SASEGT, per germline. The CDR3 consists of 13 residues.

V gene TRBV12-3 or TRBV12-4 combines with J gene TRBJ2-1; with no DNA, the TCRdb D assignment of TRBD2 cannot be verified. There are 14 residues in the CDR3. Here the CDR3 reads CASRTRAGVDEQFF.

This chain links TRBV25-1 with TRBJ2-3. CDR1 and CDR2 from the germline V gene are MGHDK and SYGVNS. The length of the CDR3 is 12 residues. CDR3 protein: CASSDRTDTQYF.

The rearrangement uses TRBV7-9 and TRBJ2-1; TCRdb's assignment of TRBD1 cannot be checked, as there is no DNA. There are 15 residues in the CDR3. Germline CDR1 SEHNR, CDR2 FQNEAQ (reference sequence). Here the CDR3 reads CASSFPGIRDNEQFF.

CDR3 loop: CSVGRDTQGRTEAFF. The rearrangement uses TRBV29-1 and TRBJ1-1; TCRdb selects TRBD1, and the lack of DNA leaves this call unchecked. CDR3 length equals 15 residues. Germline-derived CDR1 and CDR2 are SQVTM and ANQGSEA. The whole variable domain, filled in from reference TRBV29-1 and TRBJ1-1, reads SAVISQKPSRDICQRGTSLTIQCQVDSQVTMMFWYRQQPGQSLTLIATANQGSEATYESGFVIDKFPISRPNLTFSTLTVSNMSPEDSSIYLCSVGRDTQGRTEAFFGQGTRLTVV.

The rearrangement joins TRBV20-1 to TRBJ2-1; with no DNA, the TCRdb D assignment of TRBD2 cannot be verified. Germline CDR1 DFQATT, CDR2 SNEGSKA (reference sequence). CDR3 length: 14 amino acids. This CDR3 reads CSASGTYRLSEQFF.

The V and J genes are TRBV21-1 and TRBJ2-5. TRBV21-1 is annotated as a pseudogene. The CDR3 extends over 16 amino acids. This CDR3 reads CASSKGFGRRQETQYF.

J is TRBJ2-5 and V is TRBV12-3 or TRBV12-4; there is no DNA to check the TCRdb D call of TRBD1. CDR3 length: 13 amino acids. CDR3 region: CASSPPPAGGAYF.

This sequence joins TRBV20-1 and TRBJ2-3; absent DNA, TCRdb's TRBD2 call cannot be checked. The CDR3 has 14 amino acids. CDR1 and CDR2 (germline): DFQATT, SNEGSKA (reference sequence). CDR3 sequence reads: CSARLAGGWDTQYF.

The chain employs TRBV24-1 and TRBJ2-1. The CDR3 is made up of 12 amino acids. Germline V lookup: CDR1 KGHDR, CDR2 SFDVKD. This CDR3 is CATSDPLGEQFF.

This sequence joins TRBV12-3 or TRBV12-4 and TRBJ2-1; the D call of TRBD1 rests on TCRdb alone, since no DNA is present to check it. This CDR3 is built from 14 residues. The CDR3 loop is CASSSRPVNNEQFF.

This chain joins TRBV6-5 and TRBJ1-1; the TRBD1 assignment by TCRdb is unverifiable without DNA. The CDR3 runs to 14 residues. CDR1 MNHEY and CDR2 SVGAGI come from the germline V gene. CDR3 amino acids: CASNTGGPNTEAFF.

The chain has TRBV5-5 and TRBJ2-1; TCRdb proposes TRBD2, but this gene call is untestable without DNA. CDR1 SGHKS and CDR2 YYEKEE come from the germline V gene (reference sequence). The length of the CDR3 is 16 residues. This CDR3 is CASRGTTRRTYNEQFF. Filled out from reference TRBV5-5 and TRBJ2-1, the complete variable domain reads DAGVTQSPTHLIKTRGQQVTLRCSPISGHKSVSWYQQVLGQGPQFIFQYYEKEERGRGNFPDRFSARQFPNYSSELNVNALLLGDSALYLCASRGTTRRTYNEQFFGPGTRLTVL.

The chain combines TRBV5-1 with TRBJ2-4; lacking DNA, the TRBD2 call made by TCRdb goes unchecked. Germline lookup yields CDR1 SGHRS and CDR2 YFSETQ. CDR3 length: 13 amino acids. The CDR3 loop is CASSPGTSVIQYF.